This T cell receptor (beta chain) was recorded in a study of T cell clonality in common variable immunodeficiency. This clone was observed many times. Its specificity is not known. The read terminates 3 residues before the CDR3 end, so the remaining end is supplied by the germline J gene. The table came from immunoSEQ multiplex PCR; TCRdb's copy has only in-frame clones and leaves some out. This sample has about 64,000 clones and no singletons, with about 1.8% in the ten largest. With 5 bases clipped from V and 9 bases from J, the junction kept 4 bases outside the gene matches. The CDR3 contains 13 residues. Findings and limits, study-wide: CVID subjects shared fewer TCRbeta clones than healthy controls did. Fewer deletions and N-nucleotide insertions were reportedly seen in common variable immunodeficiency TCR beta sequences.

Most patients and controls had Caucasian heritage. Donors gave roughly 5 to 8 ml heparinized peripheral whole blood. The TCR comes from a person aged 18 to 70 in good health. The sample comprised peripheral blood mononuclear cells. The V call is TRBV12-3 or TRBV12-4, the J call TRBJ1-6; 7 bases are a match to TRBD1. The CDR3 DNA, read in part, is TGTGCCAGCAGTACAGGGGTAGTTTCACCC. The encoded protein is CASSTGVVSP. The full CDR3 is CASSTGVVSPLHF.